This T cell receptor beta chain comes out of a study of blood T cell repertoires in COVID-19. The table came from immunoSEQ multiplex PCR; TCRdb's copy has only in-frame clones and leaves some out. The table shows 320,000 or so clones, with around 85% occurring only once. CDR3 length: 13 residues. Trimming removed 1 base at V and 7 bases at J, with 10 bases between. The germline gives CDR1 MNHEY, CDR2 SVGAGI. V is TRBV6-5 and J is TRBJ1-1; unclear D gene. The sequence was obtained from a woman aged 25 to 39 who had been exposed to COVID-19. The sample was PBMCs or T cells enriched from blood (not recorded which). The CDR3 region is CASSYWRDNEAFF. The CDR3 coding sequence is TGTGCCAGCAGTTACTGGAGAGATAATGAAGCTTTCTTT.